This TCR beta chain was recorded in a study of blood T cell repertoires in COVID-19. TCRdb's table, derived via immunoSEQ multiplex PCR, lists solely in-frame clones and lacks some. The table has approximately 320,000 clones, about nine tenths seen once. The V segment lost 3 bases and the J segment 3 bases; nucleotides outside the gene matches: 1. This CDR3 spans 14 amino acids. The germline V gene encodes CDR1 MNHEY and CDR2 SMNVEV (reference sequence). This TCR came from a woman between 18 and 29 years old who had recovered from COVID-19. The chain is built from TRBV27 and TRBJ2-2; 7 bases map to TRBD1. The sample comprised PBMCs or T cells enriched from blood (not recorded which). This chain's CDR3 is CASSLGQYTGELFF. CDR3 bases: TGTGCCAGCAGTTTGGGACAGTACACCGGGGAGCTGTTTTTT.